The 31 T cell receptor beta chains presented below share a single source sample, sequenced in a study of quantifying T cell responses using KT2 cells. Overall study: Reverse transcription used primers in the TCR alpha and beta constant regions.

An oligo carrying a UMI was ligated to the cDNA 3' end. An equimolar mix of RC1.1 and RC1.2 primed the beta chain across TRBC1 and TRBC2. TCRdb itself ran the UMI-ligation and nested PCR reads through MiXCR, one entry per CDR3 protein. The sample carries about 32,000 distinct CDR3 sequences, 7.3% recorded once. Sequences were obtained from PBMCs spiked with cells of the T cell clone KT2. The receptors derive from a human donor.

This clonotype has ten or more counts. This chain links TRBV15 with TRBJ1-5; D remains unclear. Germline loops: CDR1 LNHNV, CDR2 YYDKDF (reference sequence). The length of the CDR3 is 15 residues. Trimming took 4 bases from V and 0 from J, leaving 10 bases between them. CDR3 in DNA: TGTGCCACCAGCATGACCGGGTATAGCAATCAGCCCCAGCATTTT. Amino acid sequence: CATSMTGYSNQPQHF. Filled out from reference TRBV15 and TRBJ1-5, the complete variable domain reads DAMVIQNPRYQVTQFGKPVTLSCSQTLNHNVMYWYQQKSSQAPKLLFHYYDKDFNNEADTPDNFQSRRPNTSFCFLDIRSPGLGDTAMYLCATSMTGYSNQPQHFGDGTRLSIL.

There are many counts of this clonotype. V is TRBV7-2 and J is TRBJ2-7; the match to TRBD2 covers 10 bases. The V segment lost 2 bases and the J segment 0 bases; nucleotides outside the gene matches: 1. From germline, CDR1 is SGHTA and CDR2 FQGNSA. This CDR3 comprises 15 residues. CDR3: CASSLLAGDSYEQYF. In nucleotides, the CDR3 is TGTGCCAGCAGCTTACTAGCGGGAGACTCCTACGAGCAGTACTTC. The whole variable domain, filled in from reference TRBV7-2 and TRBJ2-7, reads GAGVSQSPSNKVTEKGKDVELRCDPISGHTALYWYRQSLGQGLEFLIYFQGNSAPDKSGLPSDRFSAERTGGSVSTLTIQRTQQEDSAVYLCASSLLAGDSYEQYFGPGTRLTVT.

The chain couples TRBV4-2 to TRBJ1-5; no firm D call. The germline V gene has CDR1 LGHNA and CDR2 YNFKEQ. This CDR3 is built from 17 residues. Trimming pared 0 bases from V and 1 base from J, leaving 13 bases between. CDR3 DNA: TGTGCCAGCAGCCAAGATCACGAGTCGCTGAGCAATCAGCCCCAGCATTTT. It codes for CASSQDHESLSNQPQHF.

V usage is TRBV7-2 and J usage is TRBJ1-1, with D maybe TRBD1 (6 bases). Trimming took off 8 bases at V and 1 base at J, with 17 bases between the two ends. This CDR3 region has 15 residues. Germline assignment: CDR1 SGHTA and CDR2 FQGNSA. The CDR3, as DNA: TGTGCCAGCGCGGGCGGGGGCGCGGGGAACACTGAAGCTTTCTTT. This translates into CASAGGGAGNTEAFF.

This clonotype was recorded once. This chain joins TRBV2 and TRBJ1-2; TRBD1 matches at 11 bases. V was clipped by 5 bases and J by 8 bases; unmatched bases: 7. In germline, CDR1 is SNHLY, CDR2 FYNNEI. CDR3 length: 14 residues. The CDR3 protein is CASSPRTGGKGYTF. The CDR3, as DNA: TGTGCCAGCAGTCCAAGGACAGGGGGCAAAGGCTACACCTTC.

This clonotype was counted ten times or more. The chain carries TRBV28 and TRBJ2-5; 15 bases fit TRBD2. V was clipped by 8 bases and J by 5 bases; unmatched bases: 12. Germline assignment: CDR1 MDHEN and CDR2 SYDVKM. There are 17 residues in the CDR3. The CDR3 coding sequence is TGTGCCAGCGCCCAACCCCGGGGGACTAGCGGGAGGGAGACCCAGTACTTC. It yields the protein CASAQPRGTSGRETQYF. The full variable domain, with the rest looked up from reference TRBV28 and TRBJ2-5, is DVKVTQSSRYLVKRTGEKVFLECVQDMDHENMFWYRQDPGLGLRLIYFSYDVKMKEKGDIPEGYSVSREKKERFSLILESASTNQTSMYLCASAQPRGTSGRETQYFGPGTRLLVL.

Only a few counts were recorded for this clonotype. The genes are TRBV5-1 and TRBJ2-1; D may be TRBD1 (6 bases). Trimming removed 0 bases at V and 3 bases at J, with 13 bases between. This CDR3 has 16 residues. In germline, CDR1 is SGHRS, CDR2 YFSETQ. The CDR3 DNA follows: TGCGCCAGCAGCTTGGCCCCCCCGACAGGCTACAATGAGCAGTTCTTC. It is translated as CASSLAPPTGYNEQFF.

On this clonotype: A clone one base away is much larger, so this may be a read error. This rearrangement joins TRBV7-2 to TRBJ2-1, with a possible D match to TRBD2 (5 bases). Between the trimmed V and J ends, which lost 5 bases and 3 bases, there was a span of 20 bases. This CDR3 is built from 17 residues. Germline assignment: CDR1 SGHTA and CDR2 FQGNSA. The chain's CDR3 is CASSPILSEGFYNEQFF. The CDR3 DNA follows: TGTGCCAGCAGCCCCATCCTTAGCGAGGGATTCTACAATGAGCAGTTCTTC.

The rearrangement links TRBV29-1 to TRBJ1-2; 9 bases line up with TRBD1. Germline trimming cut 3 bases from V and 6 bases from J; bases unmatched to any gene: 5. Germline V gene sequence: CDR1 SQVTM, CDR2 ANQGSEA. CDR3 length: 13 residues. The CDR3 nucleotides read TGCAGCGTTGATGAACAGGGGGCTCATGGCTACACCTTC. Its protein is CSVDEQGAHGYTF.

By sample share, this clonotype is medium-sized. This chain joins TRBV29-1 and TRBJ2-3, with D perhaps matching TRBD2 (6 bases). Per germline, CDR1 SQVTM and CDR2 ANQGSEA. Deletions cut 7 bases from V and 4 bases from J, with 9 bases between. CDR3 length: 11 residues. CDR3: CSAGVSDTQYF. CDR3 DNA sequence: TGCAGCGCGGGAGTTTCAGATACGCAGTATTTT.

This clonotype was picked up a small number of times. V usage is TRBV2 and J usage is TRBJ2-7, with 13 bases lining up with TRBD2. This CDR3 has 17 amino acids. Germline V lookup: CDR1 SNHLY, CDR2 FYNNEI. The J segment lost 2 bases and the V segment lost 5 bases, leaving 9 bases of the junction unmatched. CDR3 sequence: CASSPTSGGPTTYEQYF. The DNA of the CDR3 is TGTGCCAGCAGTCCGACTAGCGGGGGGCCCACTACCTACGAGCAGTACTTC.

The table lists this clonotype with a few counts. This sequence joins TRBV12-3 or TRBV12-4 and TRBJ1-5; D unclear. This CDR3 is 15 amino acids long. V lost 5 bases to trimming and J lost 0 bases, with 11 bases between them. This CDR3 is CASSPKSLSNQPQHF. Here the CDR3 DNA reads TGTGCCAGCAGTCCAAAGTCACTTAGCAATCAGCCCCAGCATTTT.

This clonotype was picked up many times. The CDR3 loop is CASSGTGRNNEQFF. CDR3 nucleotides: TGTGCCAGCAGTGGGACAGGGAGGAACAATGAGCAGTTCTTC. J is TRBJ2-1 and V is TRBV12-3 or TRBV12-4; TRBD1 matches at 9 bases. The CDR3 is 14 residues long. Unmatched junction bases numbered 4, after V lost 5 bases and J lost 5 bases.

This clonotype was seen at least ten times. This chain uses TRBV12-3 or TRBV12-4 with TRBJ1-3; 7 nucleotides line up with TRBD1. The trim removed 3 bases at V and 2 bases at J, leaving 1 base unmatched. The CDR3 consists of 14 residues. CDR3 DNA: TGTGCCAGCAGTTTCGGGACAGCTGGAAACACCATATATTTT. It encodes CASSFGTAGNTIYF.

This clonotype was counted many times. This chain joins TRBV15 and TRBJ2-4, with TRBD1 matching 8 bases. Looked up from germline, CDR1 is LNHNV and CDR2 is YYDKDF (reference sequence). V trimming: 8 bases; J trimming: 15 bases; junction bases outside the gene matches: 27. The CDR3 runs to 17 residues. The CDR3 bases are TGTGCCACCCAAGTAGACAGGGGTCGGGTGACCCCTAGACTTCGGTACTTC. Residues: CATQVDRGRVTPRLRYF.

The rearrangement joins TRBV7-3 to TRBJ2-1, with 10 bases fitting TRBD2. The germline V gene encodes CDR1 SGHTA and CDR2 FQGTGA. CDR3 size: 17 residues. J lost 1 base, V lost 2 bases, and 5 bases had no gene match. The CDR3 loop reads CASSLGSSGSSYNEQFF. CDR3 coding DNA: TGTGCCAGCAGCTTAGGTTCTAGCGGGAGTTCCTACAATGAGCAGTTCTTC. The entire variable domain, with the rest obtained from reference TRBV7-3 and TRBJ2-1, is as follows: GAGVSQTPSNKVTEKGKYVELRCDPISGHTALYWYRQSLGQGPEFLIYFQGTGAADDSGLPNDRFFAVRPEGSVSTLKIQRTERGDSAVYLCASSLGSSGSSYNEQFFGPGTRLTVL.

In this sample, this clonotype turned up a few times. The CDR3 spells CASSYYRGSYNEQFF. Written as DNA, the CDR3 is TGTGCCAGCAGTTATTACAGGGGATCCTACAATGAGCAGTTCTTC. The chain couples TRBV6-5 to TRBJ2-1; 7 positions match TRBD1. Germline lookup yields CDR1 MNHEY and CDR2 SVGAGI. The CDR3 has 15 residues. V gave up 3 bases and J gave up 1 base; unmatched junction bases: 3.

This clonotype was counted at least ten times. J is TRBJ2-1 and V is TRBV11-3, with TRBD2 matching 7 bases. The trim removed 0 bases at V and 7 bases at J, leaving 6 bases unmatched. This CDR3 region has 15 residues. The germline gives CDR1 SGHNT, CDR2 YENEEA. CDR3 sequence (DNA): TGTGCCAGCAGCTTAGAAGCGGGATACTTTAATGAGCAGTTCTTC. Residues: CASSLEAGYFNEQFF. Supplemented by reference TRBV11-3 and TRBJ2-1, the full variable domain reads EAGVVQSPRYKIIEKKQPVAFWCNPISGHNTLYWYLQNLGQGPELLIRYENEEAVDDSQLPKDRFSAERLKGVDSTLKIQPAELGDSAVYLCASSLEAGYFNEQFFGPGTRLTVL.

Only a few counts were recorded for this clonotype. The chain uses TRBV6-2 or TRBV6-3 and TRBJ2-1; 12 nucleotides align to TRBD2. The V gene end was trimmed by 4 bases and the J gene end by 8 bases; junction bases not matched to a gene: 12. This CDR3 has 17 amino acids. Per the germline V gene, CDR1 is MNHEY and CDR2 is SVGEGT. CDR3 in DNA: TGTGCCAGCAGTTCCCTATCGCTAGCGGGAGGGTCCGATGAGCAGTTCTTC. This encodes CASSSLSLAGGSDEQFF.

This clonotype was recorded many times. V gene TRBV6-5 combines with J gene TRBJ2-5; 7 bases match TRBD2. Trimming removed 2 bases from V and 4 bases from J; junction bases left unmatched: 10. The CDR3 totals 16 residues. Per the germline V gene, CDR1 is MNHEY and CDR2 is SVGAGI. The CDR3 coding sequence is TGTGCCAGCAGTTACCCTCGCGGGGAGGGGCGAGAGACCCAGTACTTC. Amino acids: CASSYPRGEGRETQYF.

The J gene is TRBJ2-2, the V gene TRBV19; TRBD1 matches 7 bases. Germline V CDR1 and CDR2: LNHDA, SQIVND (reference sequence). After removal of 2 bases from V and 6 bases from J, the junction contained 6 bases not matched to a gene. There are 15 residues in the CDR3. The CDR3 sequence: CASSIKGARAGELFF. For the CDR3, the DNA is TGTGCCAGTAGTATAAAGGGGGCGAGGGCCGGGGAGCTGTTTTTT.

This clonotype was observed a few times. V gene TRBV20-1 combines with J gene TRBJ1-6, with D maybe TRBD1 (6 bases). The germline CDR1 and CDR2 sequences are DFQATT and SNEGSKA (reference sequence). V lost 3 bases, J lost 1 base, and 7 bases lay in between. CDR3 length: 14 amino acids. The CDR3 loop reads CSARGTSYNSPLHF. CDR3 bases: TGCAGTGCTAGGGGGACATCCTATAATTCACCCCTCCACTTT.

This clonotype was detected many times. This chain links TRBV18 with TRBJ1-2; D not resolved. The CDR3 spans 16 residues. The germline V gene encodes CDR1 KGHSH and CDR2 LQKENI. The V and J ends lost 3 bases and 4 bases respectively, with 18 bases between them. The CDR3 sequence: CASSPPGSGGGYGYTF. For the CDR3, the DNA is TGTGCCAGCTCACCCCCCGGGTCGGGTGGAGGCTATGGCTACACCTTC. Full variable domain (outside the CDR3, taken from reference TRBV18 and TRBJ1-2): NAGVMQNPRHLVRRRGQEARLRCSPMKGHSHVYWYRQLPEEGLKFMVYLQKENIIDESGMPKERFSAEFPKEGPSILRIQQVVRGDSAAYFCASSPPGSGGGYGYTFGSGTRLTVV.

This clonotype is medium-sized (0.01 to 0.1%) in the sample. The chain links TRBV6-5 to TRBJ1-4; D gene ambiguous. CDR1 and CDR2 from the germline V gene are MNHEY and SVGAGI. The CDR3 runs 11 residues. V was clipped by 8 bases and J by 4 bases, with 5 bases between them. For the CDR3, the DNA is TGTGCCAGCGGCTATAATGAAAAACTGTTTTTT. Translation: CASGYNEKLFF.

This clonotype was seen a handful of times. The rearrangement joins TRBV7-2 to TRBJ2-3; 9 nucleotides line up with TRBD2. Germline V gene data show CDR1 as SGHTA and CDR2 as FQGNSA. There are 15 residues in the CDR3. V lost 6 bases and J lost 5; bases outside the gene matches: 9. The CDR3 here is CASSRLAVLKDTQYF. The CDR3 bases are TGTGCCAGCAGTAGACTAGCGGTCCTTAAAGATACGCAGTATTTT.

The sample holds many counts of this clonotype. The chain couples TRBV7-2 to TRBJ1-4; a weak D match, TRBD1 (5 bases). V lost 6 bases and J lost 5, with 13 bases in between. The CDR3 has 14 amino acids. Germline V gene sequence: CDR1 SGHTA, CDR2 FQGNSA. The CDR3 region has the DNA TGTGCCAGCAGGAAAGGGACGGGGAATGAAAAACTGTTTTTT. This gives the protein CASRKGTGNEKLFF.

Comments on this clonotype: Possible read error: a much larger clone is one base away. The V gene is TRBV29-1, the J gene TRBJ2-1; 8 bases are shared with TRBD2. The CDR3 extends over 15 amino acids. The J segment lost 9 bases and the V segment lost 3 bases, leaving 13 bases of the junction unmatched. In germline, CDR1 is SQVTM, CDR2 ANQGSEA. This chain's CDR3 is CSVESGLGGESEQFF. The CDR3 DNA follows: TGCAGCGTTGAGTCGGGACTAGGGGGTGAGAGTGAGCAGTTCTTC.

CDR3 sequence reads: CASKLAGDADTQYF. The CDR3 DNA follows: TGTGCCAGCAAACTAGCGGGAGACGCAGATACGCAGTATTTT. The chain joins TRBV3-1 to TRBJ2-3; 11 nucleotides line up with TRBD2. Looked up from germline, CDR1 is LGHDT and CDR2 is YNNKEL (reference sequence). The length of the CDR3 is 14 residues. Trimming took 7 bases from V and 4 from J; bases not matched to a gene: 4.

Regarding this clonotype: Possible read error: a much larger clone is one base away. The chain joins TRBV9 to TRBJ1-2, with 7 bases fitting TRBD1. Per the germline V gene, CDR1 is SGDLS and CDR2 is YYNGEE. This CDR3 comprises 12 residues. In nucleotides, the CDR3 is TGTGCCAGCAGTGCCAGGGGGGGAGGCTACAACTTC. Protein: CASSARGGGYNF.

Concerning this clonotype: Relative to the germline gene, one junction end is altered; a read error may explain this. The chain combines TRBV5-1 with TRBJ1-1; the D is unclear. CDR3 size: 13 residues. Per the germline V gene, CDR1 is SGHRS and CDR2 is YFSETQ. CDR3: CASSLGEGSDAFF. The CDR3 nucleotides are TGCGCCAGCAGCTTGGGTGAAGGATCTGACGCTTTCTTT.

The chain is built from TRBV10-3 and TRBJ2-7; D not certain. Between the trimmed V and J ends, which lost 4 bases and 5 bases, there was a span of 9 bases. The CDR3 has 12 residues. From germline, CDR1 is ENHRY and CDR2 SYGVKD. Here the CDR3 DNA reads TGTGCCATCAGTGTCCGGGTTGACGAGCAGTACTTC. It codes for CAISVRVDEQYF.